The T cell receptor (beta chain) described here comes from a study of T cell changes during pregnancy in multiple sclerosis. Repertoires were generated with immunoSEQ multiplex PCR, while TCRdb's copy carries only in-frame clones and drops some. The table includes some 71,000 clones, under 95% detected once. Germline V gene data show CDR1 as KGHSY and CDR2 as FQNENV. The V and J ends lost 0 bases and 4 bases, in that order; junction bases with no gene match: 3. The CDR3 runs 15 residues. Material: peripheral blood, obtained after pregnancy. The rearrangement uses TRBV16 and TRBJ2-3, with TRBD2 matching 8 bases. This clonotype was obtained from a female donor with multiple sclerosis, enrolled in a pregnancy study. CDR3 amino acids: CASSQSSGNADTQYF. Written as DNA, the CDR3 is TGTGCCAGCAGCCAATCTAGCGGGAATGCAGATACGCAGTATTTT.